This record looks at one TCR beta chain sequence and its context. Its antigen remains unknown. Method: immunoSEQ multiplex PCR; TCRdb's copy keeps in-frame clones and lacks some. This sample has about 51,000 clones, with around 80% found just once. This entry belongs to a study of PD-1 blockade in mismatch repair-deficient tumors. Overall study: Patients had about a dozen mismatch repair-deficient cancer types, all previously treated and progressing.

General observations from the study: Tumor-resident clones, often absent from pretreatment blood, expanded after pembrolizumab and then contracted.

Germline V gene lookup returns CDR1 MNHEY and CDR2 SMNVEV (reference sequence). Trimming cost V 7 bases and J 1 base, with 16 bases left between them. The CDR3 consists of 15 residues. The sample consisted of peripheral blood, taken 4 weeks after starting pembrolizumab. The sequence came from an adult with mismatch repair-deficient cancer. The V gene is TRBV27, the J gene TRBJ1-1; tentatively, D is TRBD1 (6 bases). The CDR3 protein is CASTRPRDKNTEAFF. DNA of the CDR3: TGTGCCAGCACCCGTCCCCGGGACAAGAACACTGAAGCTTTCTTT.